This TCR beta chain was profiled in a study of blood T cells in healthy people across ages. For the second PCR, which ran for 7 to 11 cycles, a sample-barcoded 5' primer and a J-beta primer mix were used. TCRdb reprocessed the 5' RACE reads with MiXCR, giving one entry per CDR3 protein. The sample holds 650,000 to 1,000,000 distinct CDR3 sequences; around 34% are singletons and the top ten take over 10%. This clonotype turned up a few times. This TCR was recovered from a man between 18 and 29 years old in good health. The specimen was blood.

CDR3 amino acids: CSAREVPSTDTQYF. DNA for the CDR3: TGCAGTGCTAGAGAGGTGCCTAGCACAGATACGCAGTATTTT. The chain has TRBV20-1 and TRBJ2-3; D uncertain. V lost 0 bases and J 0 bases, leaving 7 bases between the germline ends. The CDR3 sequence is 14 residues long. Germline V gives CDR1 DFQATT, CDR2 SNEGSKA (reference sequence).